These 27 T cell receptor beta chains were sequenced from one sample in a study of blood T cell repertoires in COVID-19. The method was immunoSEQ multiplex PCR; TCRdb's version includes in-frame clones alone and lacks a portion of them. The table has roughly 260,000 clones, around 92% seen once. Sequenced material: peripheral blood. These receptor sequences come from a person aged 18-35 years with COVID-19, enrolled during active disease.

This clone has a single count. The J gene is TRBJ2-1, the V gene TRBV5-1; D ambiguous. V was trimmed by 4 bases and J by 12 bases, leaving 20 bases between them. The CDR3 has 14 residues. Germline V gene data show CDR1 as SGHRS and CDR2 as YFSETQ. CDR3 sequence (DNA): TGCGCCAGCAGCCCATCGACTGACGGAAATAGGCAGTTCTTC. Translation gives CASSPSTDGNRQFF.

The V call is TRBV7-9, the J call TRBJ2-5, with a tentative D call TRBD2 (7 bases). Trimming removed 5 bases from V and 1 base from J, with 14 bases in between. The CDR3 extends over 15 amino acids. Germline V gene sequence: CDR1 SEHNR, CDR2 FQNEAQ (reference sequence). The CDR3 spells CASSGGAGPQETQYF. CDR3 nucleotide sequence: TGTGCCAGCAGCGGGGGGGCCGGACCCCAAGAGACCCAGTACTTC.

The V gene is TRBV10-3, the J gene TRBJ1-5, with 7 bases matching TRBD1. J was trimmed by 1 base and V by 0 bases; bases with no gene match: 0. The CDR3 is 15 amino acids. CDR1 is ENHRY and CDR2 is SYGVKD in the germline V gene. The CDR3 here is CAISESGQSNQPQHF. The CDR3 bases are TGTGCCATCAGTGAGTCGGGACAGAGCAATCAGCCCCAGCATTTT.

This clone was seen a few times. The rearrangement links TRBV19 to TRBJ1-5; 8 nucleotides match TRBD1. Germline V gene sequence: CDR1 LNHDA, CDR2 SQIVND (reference sequence). V lost 8 bases, J lost 0 bases, and 15 bases stayed unmatched. This CDR3 region has 18 residues. CDR3 residues: CASQERTGPGYSNQPQHF. The CDR3 bases are TGTGCCAGTCAAGAACGGACAGGGCCCGGTTATAGCAATCAGCCCCAGCATTTT. The full variable domain, in which reference TRBV19 and TRBJ1-5 provide the parts outside the CDR3, is DGGITQSPKYLFRKEGQNVTLSCEQNLNHDAMYWYRQDPGQGLRLIYYSQIVNDFQKGDIAEGYSVSREKKESFPLTVTSAQKNPTAFYLCASQERTGPGYSNQPQHFGDGTRLSIL.

This clone was observed a handful of times. The chain recombines TRBV28 with TRBJ2-1; TRBD1 matches 7 bases. Germline V lookup: CDR1 MDHEN, CDR2 SYDVKM. The CDR3 sequence is 15 residues long. Trimming removed 5 bases from V and 3 bases from J; junction bases left unmatched: 7. CDR3 sequence (DNA): TGTGCCAGCAGTATCTCCGGGACAGACTACAATGAGCAGTTCTTC. Translation: CASSISGTDYNEQFF.

The V gene is TRBV19, the J gene TRBJ2-7; 8 bases are shared with TRBD1. With 4 bases clipped from V and 1 base from J, the junction kept 6 bases outside the gene matches. This CDR3 has 15 residues. Germline assignment: CDR1 LNHDA and CDR2 SQIVND (reference sequence). The CDR3: CASSTDRERSYEQYF. Written as DNA, the CDR3 is TGTGCCAGTAGTACGGACAGGGAGCGGTCCTACGAGCAGTACTTC.

This chain uses TRBV29-1 with TRBJ2-3; 9 nucleotides agree with TRBD2. V shed 6 bases, J shed 0 bases, and the junction held 4 bases outside the gene matches. CDR3 size: 14 residues. The germline gives CDR1 SQVTM, CDR2 ANQGSEA. The CDR3 bases are TGCAGCGTAGTTAGCGGGAGTAGCACAGATACGCAGTATTTT. This translates into CSVVSGSSTDTQYF.

The gene calls are TRBV4-3 and TRBJ2-7; tentative D call: TRBD2 (6 bases). This CDR3 contains 16 residues. V was clipped by 0 bases and J by 3 bases, with 15 bases between them. From germline, CDR1 is LGHNA and CDR2 YSLEER. The CDR3 DNA reads as TGCGCCAGCAGCCAAGATTCCGGGACTGGTTACTACGAGCAGTACTTC. This gives the protein CASSQDSGTGYYEQYF.

The chain uses TRBV7-2 and TRBJ1-1; D is unresolved. Trimming removed 5 bases from V and 5 bases from J, with 9 bases in between. There are 12 residues in the CDR3. Germline lookup yields CDR1 SGHTA and CDR2 FQGNSA. In nucleotides, the CDR3 is TGTGCCAGCAGCCGCGGTACGACTGAAGCTTTCTTT. This gives the protein CASSRGTTEAFF.

V gene TRBV9 combines with J gene TRBJ1-2, with TRBD1 matching over 7 bases. Looked up from germline, CDR1 is SGDLS and CDR2 is YYNGEE. The CDR3 totals 17 residues. V dropped 3 bases and J dropped 5; count of bases not matched to a gene: 16. The CDR3 nucleotides read TGTGCCAGCAGCGCGGATCCGGACAGGCCGCCCGGGTATGGCTACACCTTC. This translates into CASSADPDRPPGYGYTF.

The chain couples TRBV3-1 (or the pseudogene TRBV3-2) to TRBJ1-4; D not resolved. The V end lost 3 bases, the J end lost 14 bases, and 16 bases lay between the germline ends. The CDR3 consists of 13 residues. Germline CDR1 and CDR2: LGHDT and YNNKEL (reference sequence). Here the CDR3 reads CASSQGSPGRLFF. CDR3 bases: TGTGCCAGCAGCCAGGGCAGCCCAGGTCGCCTGTTTTTT.

This sequence joins TRBV7-9 and TRBJ2-1, with a tentative D call TRBD2 (5 bases). CDR3 length equals 15 residues. CDR1 and CDR2 from the germline V gene are SEHNR and FQNEAQ (reference sequence). With 6 bases removed from V and 7 bases from J, the gap between germline ends came to 19 bases. The CDR3 nucleotides are TGTGCCAGCAGGACGCTTACACGGACTCCTAATGAGCAGTTCTTC. It specifies CASRTLTRTPNEQFF.

This clone was counted once. V usage is TRBV2 and J usage is TRBJ1-4; TRBD1 matches at 7 bases. V dropped 5 bases and J dropped 8; count of bases not matched to a gene: 11. Germline V gene lookup returns CDR1 SNHLY and CDR2 FYNNEI. This CDR3 has 15 residues. CDR3 residues: CASSSLTGLKEKLFF. The CDR3, as DNA: TGTGCCAGCAGTTCACTGACAGGGTTAAAAGAAAAACTGTTTTTT. Full variable domain (remainder filled in from reference TRBV2 and TRBJ1-4): EPEVTQTPSHQVTQMGQEVILRCVPISNHLYFYWYRQILGQKVEFLVSFYNNEISEKSEIFDDQFSVERPDGSNFTLKIRSTKLEDSAMYFCASSSLTGLKEKLFFGSGTQLSVL.

This clone was recorded once. The rearrangement joins TRBV19 to TRBJ1-5; D gene uncertain. This CDR3 comprises 15 residues. V was cut by 4 bases and J by 2 bases, with 12 bases left in between. Germline loops: CDR1 LNHDA, CDR2 SQIVND (reference sequence). This chain's CDR3 is CASSKAAGGNQPQHF. The DNA for the CDR3 is TGTGCCAGTAGTAAGGCAGCCGGAGGCAATCAGCCCCAGCATTTT.

The chain carries TRBV12-3 or TRBV12-4 and TRBJ1-1, with 8 bases matching TRBD1. The CDR3 totals 12 residues. Unmatched junction bases numbered 5, after V lost 6 bases and J lost 8 bases. CDR3 in DNA: TGTGCCAGCAGATCCGGGACAGGAGAAGCTTTCTTT. This translates into CASRSGTGEAFF.

This rearrangement joins TRBV13 to TRBJ2-3; TRBD2 matches 8 bases. This CDR3 has 15 amino acids. Germline V gene lookup returns CDR1 PRHDT and CDR2 FYEKMQ (reference sequence). Losses at the gene ends were 1 base for V and 6 bases for J; bases not matched to a gene: 6. CDR3 protein: CASSLAVAGLDTQYF. As DNA, the CDR3 is TGTGCCAGCAGCTTAGCGGTAGCGGGACTGGATACGCAGTATTTT. Supplemented by reference TRBV13 and TRBJ2-3, the full variable domain reads AAGVIQSPRHLIKEKRETATLKCYPIPRHDTVYWYQQGPGQDPQFLISFYEKMQSDKGSIPDRFSAQQFSDYHSELNMSSLELGDSALYFCASSLAVAGLDTQYFGPGTRLTVL.

This clone was detected only once. The chain has TRBV15 and TRBJ2-5, with 11 positions matching TRBD2. Trimming at V came to 3 bases and at J to 9 bases, leaving 15 bases not matched to a gene. CDR3 size: 17 residues. Per germline, CDR1 LNHNV and CDR2 YYDKDF (reference sequence). The CDR3 DNA is TGTGCCACCAGCAGCGGGGCCTTAGCGGGAGGGCCGGTACCCCAGTACTTC. Its protein is CATSSGALAGGPVPQYF.

This sequence joins TRBV4-1 and TRBJ2-7; D not resolved. This CDR3 comprises 13 residues. V was trimmed by 1 base and J by 2 bases, leaving 6 bases between them. Germline lookup yields CDR1 MGHRA and CDR2 YSYEKL. The CDR3 sequence is CASSQGQTYEQYF. CDR3 bases: TGCGCCAGCAGCCAAGGGCAGACCTACGAGCAGTACTTC.

The V gene is TRBV2, the J gene TRBJ2-3; TRBD2 agrees at 13 bases. Trimming took 6 bases from V and 0 from J; bases not matched to a gene: 9. CDR1 and CDR2 (germline): SNHLY, FYNNEI. The CDR3 runs 18 residues. CDR3 coding DNA: TGTGCCAGCAGCGTAGGACTAGCGGGAGTCGCTAGCACAGATACGCAGTATTTT. It codes for CASSVGLAGVASTDTQYF.

The chain recombines TRBV4-2 with TRBJ2-1, with 8 bases fitting TRBD2. This CDR3 has 15 amino acids. The junction had 6 bases not matched to a gene; V was cut back by 4 bases and J by 4 bases. Germline lookup yields CDR1 LGHNA and CDR2 YNFKEQ. The CDR3 loop reads CASSRPLAEYNEQFF. The CDR3 nucleotides are TGTGCCAGCAGCCGACCACTAGCGGAATACAATGAGCAGTTCTTC.

The chain is built from TRBV5-1 and TRBJ2-1; TRBD2 matches 9 bases. With 0 bases clipped from V and 3 bases from J, the junction kept 4 bases outside the gene matches. The germline gives CDR1 SGHRS, CDR2 YFSETQ. The CDR3 runs to 16 residues. CDR3 protein: CASSLAHSGSYNEQFF. Here the CDR3 DNA reads TGCGCCAGCAGCTTGGCCCATAGCGGGAGCTACAATGAGCAGTTCTTC. Full variable domain (outside the CDR3, taken from reference TRBV5-1 and TRBJ2-1): KAGVTQTPRYLIKTRGQQVTLSCSPISGHRSVSWYQQTPGQGLQFLFEYFSETQRNKGNFPGRFSGRQFSNSRSEMNVSTLELGDSALYLCASSLAHSGSYNEQFFGPGTRLTVL.

The chain employs TRBV7-2 and TRBJ2-7; 9 bases map to TRBD1. Trimming at V came to 2 bases and at J to 5 bases, leaving 7 bases not matched to a gene. Per germline, CDR1 SGHTA and CDR2 FQGNSA. The CDR3 spans 15 residues. The DNA of the CDR3 is TGTGCCAGCAGCTTATCCGGGACAGGGTCCAACGAGCAGTACTTC. Translated, it gives CASSLSGTGSNEQYF.

This chain's CDR3 is CASSPQGVRDTQYF. CDR3 DNA: TGCGCCAGCAGTCCTCAAGGGGTACGGGATACGCAGTATTTT. The rearrangement joins TRBV5-1 to TRBJ2-3; D may be TRBD1 (5 bases). The ends were cut back, 5 bases at V and 6 bases at J, with 16 bases in the middle. This CDR3 is 14 amino acids long. Germline values: CDR1 SGHRS, CDR2 YFSETQ.

The CDR3 region is CASGQAPSAEAFF. CDR3 bases: TGTGCCAGCGGACAGGCTCCGAGCGCTGAAGCTTTCTTT. This sequence joins TRBV19 and TRBJ1-1, with 7 bases matching TRBD1. The CDR3 is 13 residues long. Germline loops: CDR1 LNHDA, CDR2 SQIVND (reference sequence). V dropped 9 bases and J dropped 6; count of bases not matched to a gene: 10.

This chain connects TRBV19 to TRBJ2-7, with D tentatively TRBD2 (6 bases). Germline V CDR1 and CDR2: LNHDA, SQIVND (reference sequence). Trimming took off 3 bases at V and 2 bases at J, with 11 bases between the two ends. The CDR3 has 14 residues. As DNA, the CDR3 is TGTGCCAGTAGTATGCGCGGGACTCCCTACGAGCAGTACTTC. Translated, it gives CASSMRGTPYEQYF.

This chain joins TRBV25-1 and TRBJ1-1, with D perhaps matching TRBD1 (6 bases). The length of the CDR3 is 13 residues. Deletions cut 4 bases from V and 4 bases from J, with 10 bases between. The germline V gene has CDR1 MGHDK and CDR2 SYGVNS. The CDR3 loop reads CASSGGGLTEAFF. CDR3 nucleotide sequence: TGTGCCAGCAGTGGCGGGGGGCTCACTGAAGCTTTCTTT.

The gene calls are TRBV11-3 and TRBJ2-1, with 8 bases identical to TRBD2. Trimming took 4 bases from V and 6 from J; bases not matched to a gene: 5. Germline CDR1 SGHNT, CDR2 YENEEA. There are 14 residues in the CDR3. The CDR3 reads CASSSRTSSNEQFF. Here the CDR3 DNA reads TGTGCCAGCAGCTCTCGGACTAGCAGCAATGAGCAGTTCTTC.